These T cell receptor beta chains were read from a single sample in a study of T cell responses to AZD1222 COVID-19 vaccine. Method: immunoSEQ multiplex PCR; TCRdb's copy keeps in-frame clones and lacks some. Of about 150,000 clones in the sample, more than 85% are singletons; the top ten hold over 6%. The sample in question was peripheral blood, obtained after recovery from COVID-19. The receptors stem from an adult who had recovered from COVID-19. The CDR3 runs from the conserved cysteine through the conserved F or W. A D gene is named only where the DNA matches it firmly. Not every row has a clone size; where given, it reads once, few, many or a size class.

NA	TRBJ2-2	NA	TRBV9	TGTGCCAGCAACACAGGGTCCACCGGGGAGCTGTTTTTT	CASNTGSTGELFF
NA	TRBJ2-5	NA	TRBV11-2	TGTGCCAGCAGCTTATATTCGCGGGAAGAGACCCAGTACTTC	CASSLYSREETQYF
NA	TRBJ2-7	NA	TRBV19	TGTGCCAGTAGCGTCTGGGACACCTCCTACGAGCAGTACTTC	CASSVWDTSYEQYF
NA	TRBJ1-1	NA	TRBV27	TGTGCCAGCAGTCCCCACAACACTGAAGCTTTCTTT	CASSPHNTEAFF
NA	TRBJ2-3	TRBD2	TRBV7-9	TGTGCCACAGACGGGACTAGCGGAAATACAGATACGCAGTATTTT	CATDGTSGNTDTQYF
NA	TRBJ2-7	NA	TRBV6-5	TGTGCCGCTACGAACAGGGACCCCTACGAGCAGTACTTC	CAATNRDPYEQYF
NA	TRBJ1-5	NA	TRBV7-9	TGTGCCAGCAGCTTGGGGAATAGCAATCAGCCCCAGCATTTT	CASSLGNSNQPQHF
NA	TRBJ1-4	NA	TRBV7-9	TGTGCCAGCAGCTTTGGCGAAAAACTGTTTTTT	CASSFGEKLFF
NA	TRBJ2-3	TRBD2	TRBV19	TGTGCCAGTAGTATGGGGACTAGCGGGAGTAACCCAGATACGCAGTATTTT	CASSMGTSGSNPDTQYF
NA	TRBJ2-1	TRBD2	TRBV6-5	TGTGCCAGCAGGGGAGCGGGGGGCCCTCACAATGAGCAGTTCTTC	CASRGAGGPHNEQFF
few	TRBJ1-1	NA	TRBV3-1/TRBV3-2	TGTGCCAGCAGCCACCGGGGGGGTGAAGCTTTCTTT	CASSHRGGEAFF
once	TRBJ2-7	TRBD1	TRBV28	TGTGCCAGCAGCCAAAACAGGGGAGAGCAGTACTTC	CASSQNRGEQYF
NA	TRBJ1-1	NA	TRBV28	TGTGCCAGCAGTTCTTATGGGTTGAGGAACACTGAAGCTTTCTTT	CASSSYGLRNTEAFF
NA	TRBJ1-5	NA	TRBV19	TGTGCCAGTAGTATAAGAGTTAAGAGCCAGCCCCAGCATTTT	CASSIRVKSQPQHF
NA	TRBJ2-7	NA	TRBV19	TGTGCCAGTAGTCCCCCTTTGTTCCGGGGCTACGAGCAGTACTTC	CASSPPLFRGYEQYF
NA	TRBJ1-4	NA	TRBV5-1	TGCGCCAGCAGGAGGGGACCCCTAGAAGAGGAAAAACTGTTTTTT	CASRRGPLEEEKLFF
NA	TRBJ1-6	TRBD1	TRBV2	TGTGCCAGCAGTGAGGACAGGACACCTAATTCACCCCTCCACTTT	CASSEDRTPNSPLHF
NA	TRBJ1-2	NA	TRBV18	TGTGCCAGCTCACCACAGGGAGGGGCCTATGGCTACACCTTC	CASSPQGGAYGYTF
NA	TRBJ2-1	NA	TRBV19	TGTGCCTCAGCGGACTCCTACAATGAGCAGTTCTTC	CASADSYNEQFF
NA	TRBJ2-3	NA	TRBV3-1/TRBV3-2	TGTGCCAGCAGCCTACGCGGGGATGATACGCAGTATTTT	CASSLRGDDTQYF
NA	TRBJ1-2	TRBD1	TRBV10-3	TGTGCCAGCGGAGGGGACAGGGGGATCTATGGCTACACCTTC	CASGGDRGIYGYTF
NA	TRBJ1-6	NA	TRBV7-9	TGTGCCAGCAGCTTGGAAGGGCATCCTTCACCCCTCCACTTT	CASSLEGHPSPLHF
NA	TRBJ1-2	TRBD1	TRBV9	TGTGCCAGCAGCGTCCGGGACAGCGACTATGGCTACACCTTC	CASSVRDSDYGYTF
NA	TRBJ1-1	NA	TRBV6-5	TGTGCCAGCAGTTACGGAGTCCGAACTTTCTTT	CASSYGVRTFF
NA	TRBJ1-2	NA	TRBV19	TGTGCCAGTAGTACATACAACAGCGGTGGCTACACCTTC	CASSTYNSGGYTF
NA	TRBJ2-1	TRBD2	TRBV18	TGTGCCAGCTCACCGTTGGGAGGGATATACAATGAGCAGTTCTTC	CASSPLGGIYNEQFF
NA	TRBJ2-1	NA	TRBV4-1	TGCGCCAGCAGCCACTTGGCGCAAGTCTATAATGAGCAGTTCTTC	CASSHLAQVYNEQFF
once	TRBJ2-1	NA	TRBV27	TGTGCCAGCAGTTTCAGCCGGGACACCTACAATGAGCAGTTCTTC	CASSFSRDTYNEQFF
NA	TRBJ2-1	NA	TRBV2	TGTGCCAGCAGTGAATATCTAGCAAACTACAATGAGCAGTTCTTC	CASSEYLANYNEQFF
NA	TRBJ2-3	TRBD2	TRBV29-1	TGCAGCGTTGAAAAAGCGGGAGTCGGCACAGATACGCAGTATTTT	CSVEKAGVGTDTQYF
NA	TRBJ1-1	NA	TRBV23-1	TGCGCCAGCAGTCATTGGGAGAACACTGAAGCTTTCTTT	CASSHWENTEAFF
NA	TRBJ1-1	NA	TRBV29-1	TGCAGCGTTGAGGGCAGCTATTCGAATACTGAAGCTTTCTTT	CSVEGSYSNTEAFF
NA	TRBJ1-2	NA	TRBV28	TGTGCCAGCAGTATAATCTCGGTGGGCTACACCTTC	CASSIISVGYTF
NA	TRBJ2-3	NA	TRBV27	TGTGCCAGCAGTTTCAACTCTGGGCTGGGAGATACGCAGTATTTT	CASSFNSGLGDTQYF
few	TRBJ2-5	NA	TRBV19	TGTGCCAGTAGTTCGGCAGCCCAAGAGACCCAGTACTTC	CASSSAAQETQYF
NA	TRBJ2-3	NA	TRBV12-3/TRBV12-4	TGTGCCAGCAGCTTACCCGGTGTGCAGTATTTT	CASSLPGVQYF
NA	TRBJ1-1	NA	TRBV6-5	TGTGCCAGCAGTCCTGGTTGGAACACTGAAGCTTTCTTT	CASSPGWNTEAFF
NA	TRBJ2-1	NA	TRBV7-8	TGTGCCAGCAGCTCAATGGCACACAATGAGCAGTTCTTC	CASSSMAHNEQFF
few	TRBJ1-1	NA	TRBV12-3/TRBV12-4	TGTGCCAGCAGTCCGCTCACAACTGAAGCTTTCTTT	CASSPLTTEAFF
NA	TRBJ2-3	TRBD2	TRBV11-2	TGTGCCAGCAGCTTAATACTAGCGGGGACAGATACGCAGTATTTT	CASSLILAGTDTQYF
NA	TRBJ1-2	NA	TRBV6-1	TGTGCCAGCAGTGACGCGCTACCGAGAGGCTACACCTTC	CASSDALPRGYTF
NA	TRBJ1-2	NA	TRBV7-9	TGTGCCAGCAGCTCTCCAGGGATGGGTGGCTACACCTTC	CASSSPGMGGYTF
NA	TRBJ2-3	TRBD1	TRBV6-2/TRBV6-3	TGTGCCAGCAGTGCCCGGGACAGGGGGCGATTAGATACGCAGTATTTT	CASSARDRGRLDTQYF
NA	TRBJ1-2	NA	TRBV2	TGTGCCAGCAGTGTGGAAGGGAACTATGGCTACACCTTC	CASSVEGNYGYTF
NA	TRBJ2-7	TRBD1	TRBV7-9	TGTGCCAGCAGCTTGGACAGGGTAGTGTACGAGCAGTACTTC	CASSLDRVVYEQYF
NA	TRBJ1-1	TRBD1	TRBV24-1	TGTGCCACTAGGGGACAGAAGAACACTGAAGCTTTCTTT	CATRGQKNTEAFF
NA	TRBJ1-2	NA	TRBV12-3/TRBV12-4	TGTGCCAGCCGAGAAATCAGTGGCTACACCTTC	CASREISGYTF
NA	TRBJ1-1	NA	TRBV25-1	TGTGCCAGCATGGGGTATGGGGCTGAAGCTTTCTTT	CASMGYGAEAFF
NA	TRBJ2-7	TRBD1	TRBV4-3	TGCGCCAGCAGCCAAGACTACCGGACAGGGTCGTACGAGCAGTACTTC	CASSQDYRTGSYEQYF
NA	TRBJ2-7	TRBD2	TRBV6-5	TGTGCCAGCAGTTCGGGCGGGGGGAGTGAATACGAGCAGTACTTC	CASSSGGGSEYEQYF
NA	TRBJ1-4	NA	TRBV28	TGTGCCAGCAGTTTAGCCGGACTTAATGAAAAACTGTTTTTT	CASSLAGLNEKLFF
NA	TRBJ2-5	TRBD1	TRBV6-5	TGTGCCAGCAGTTCTCCACAGGGGCCGGAGACCCAGTACTTC	CASSSPQGPETQYF
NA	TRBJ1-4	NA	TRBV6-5	TGTGCCAGCGGAAGGACAGTTAATAATGAAAAACTGTTTTTT	CASGRTVNNEKLFF
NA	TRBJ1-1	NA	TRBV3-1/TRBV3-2	TGTGCCAGCAGCCAACAGCTTTCAACTGAAGCTTTCTTT	CASSQQLSTEAFF
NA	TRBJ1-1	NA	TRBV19	TGTGCCAGTAGCCCGAACGGGAGGACCCTTGAAGCTTTCTTT	CASSPNGRTLEAFF
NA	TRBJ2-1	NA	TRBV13	TGTGCCAGCAGCTCAGCGGACAATGAGCAGTTCTTC	CASSSADNEQFF
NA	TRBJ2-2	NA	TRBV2	TGTGCCAGCAGTGGCACAGCCACCGGGGAGCTGTTTTTT	CASSGTATGELFF